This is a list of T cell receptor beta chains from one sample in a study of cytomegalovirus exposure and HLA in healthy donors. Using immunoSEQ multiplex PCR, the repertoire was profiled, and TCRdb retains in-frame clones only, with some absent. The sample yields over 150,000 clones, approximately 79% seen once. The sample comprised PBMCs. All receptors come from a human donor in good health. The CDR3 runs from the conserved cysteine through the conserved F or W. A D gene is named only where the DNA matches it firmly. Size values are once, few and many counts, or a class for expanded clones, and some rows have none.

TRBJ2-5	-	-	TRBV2	CASSDGLGWETQYF	TGTGCCAGCAGTGATGGGCTTGGATGGGAGACCCAGTACTTC
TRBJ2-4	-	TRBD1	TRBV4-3	CASSSFLGRQGNIQYF	TGCGCCAGCAGCTCCTTTCTGGGTCGACAGGGGAACATTCAGTACTTC
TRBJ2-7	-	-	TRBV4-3	CASSQVAGQTRRDEQYF	TGCGCCAGCAGCCAAGTGGCTGGACAGACTCGAAGGGACGAGCAGTACTTC
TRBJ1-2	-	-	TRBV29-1	CSVYRDVYGYTF	TGCAGCGTTTACAGGGACGTCTATGGCTACACCTTC
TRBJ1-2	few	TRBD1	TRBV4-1	CASSQDADRGRYGYTF	TGCGCCAGCAGCCAAGATGCGGACAGGGGGCGGTATGGCTACACCTTC
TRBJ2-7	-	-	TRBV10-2	CASSEDYEQYF	TGCGCCAGCAGTGAGGACTACGAGCAGTACTTC
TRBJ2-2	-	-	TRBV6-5	CASSYPTGRRTGELFF	TGTGCCAGCAGTTACCCGACAGGGAGGAGGACCGGGGAGCTGTTTTTT
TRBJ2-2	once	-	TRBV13	CASRGTFEGNTGELFF	TGTGCCAGCAGGGGCACATTTGAGGGTAACACCGGGGAGCTGTTTTTT
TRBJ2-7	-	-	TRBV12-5	CASGFSGLGEQYF	TGTGCTAGTGGATTTAGCGGTTTAGGGGAGCAGTACTTC
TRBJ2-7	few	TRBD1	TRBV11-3	CASSLELGTVDGFAYEQYF	TGTGCCAGCAGCTTAGAGCTCGGGACAGTCGATGGGTTTGCCTACGAGCAGTACTTC
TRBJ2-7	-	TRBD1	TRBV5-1	CASSSGPGQDSYEQYF	TGCGCCAGCAGCTCGGGACCGGGACAGGATTCCTACGAGCAGTACTTC
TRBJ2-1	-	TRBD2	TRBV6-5	CASSYSGGGRNEQFF	TGTGCCAGCAGTTACTCAGGCGGGGGGAGGAATGAGCAGTTCTTC
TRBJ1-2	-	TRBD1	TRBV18	CASSPGTGNNYGYTF	TGTGCCAGCTCACCAGGGACAGGGAATAACTATGGCTACACCTTC
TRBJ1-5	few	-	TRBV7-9	CASSFQDQPQHF	TGTGCCAGCAGCTTCCAGGATCAGCCCCAGCATTTT
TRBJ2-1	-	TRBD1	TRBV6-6	CASSPKTGRLEQFF	TGTGCCAGCAGTCCCAAGACAGGGCGATTGGAGCAGTTCTTC
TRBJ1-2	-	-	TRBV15	CATSQGFSYGYTF	TGTGCCACCAGCCAGGGATTTAGCTATGGCTACACCTTC
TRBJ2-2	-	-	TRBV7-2	CASSWSSTGELFF	TGTGCCAGCAGCTGGAGCAGCACCGGGGAGCTGTTTTTT
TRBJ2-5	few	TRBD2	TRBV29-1	CSVEDEGLAGTQYF	TGCAGCGTTGAAGATGAGGGACTAGCGGGTACCCAGTACTTC
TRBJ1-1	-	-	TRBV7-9	CSSSLAFRGQARNTEAFF	TGTTCCAGCAGCTTAGCTTTTCGGGGTCAGGCCCGGAACACTGAAGCTTTCTTT
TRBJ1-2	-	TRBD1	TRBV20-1	CSANTGGGYTF	TGCAGTGCTAATACAGGGGGTGGCTACACCTTC
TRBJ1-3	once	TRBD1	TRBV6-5	CASSQGGTGRNTIYF	TGTGCCAGCAGCCAAGGTGGGACAGGGAGAAACACCATATATTTT
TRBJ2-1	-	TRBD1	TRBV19	CASSITGVPEQFF	TGTGCCAGTAGTATAACAGGGGTCCCTGAGCAGTTCTTC
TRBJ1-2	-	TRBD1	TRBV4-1	CASSQDIGTGNGYTF	TGCGCCAGCAGCCAAGATATCGGGACAGGGAATGGCTACACCTTC
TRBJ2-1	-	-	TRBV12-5	CASAPWPYNEQFF	TGTGCTAGTGCCCCCTGGCCCTACAATGAGCAGTTCTTC
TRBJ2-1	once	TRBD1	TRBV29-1	CSVGGQGHEQFF	TGCAGCGTTGGGGGACAGGGCCATGAGCAGTTCTTC
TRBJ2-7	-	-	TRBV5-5	CASSFWTARYEQYF	TGTGCCAGCAGTTTCTGGACAGCGCGCTACGAGCAGTACTTC
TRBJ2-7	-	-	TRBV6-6	CASSYRAKRPNYEQYF	TGTGCCAGCAGTTACCGAGCCAAGCGGCCAAATTACGAGCAGTACTTC
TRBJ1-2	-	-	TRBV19	CASPRGYTF	TGTGCCAGCCCACGGGGCTACACCTTC